This TCR beta chain appears in the sequencing data of a study of Ad26.COV2.S vaccination and SARS-CoV-2 variants. Findings and caveats of the study: For non-spike TCRs, breadth in vaccine recipients resembled that in placebo recipients. Marked by substantial breadth, spike-specific CD8+ and CD4+ T cell responses were reportedly seen after vaccination. Total T cell responses were possibly underestimated by TCR breadth and depth analyses.

Deletions cut 4 bases from V and 0 bases from J, with 16 bases between. Looked up from germline, CDR1 is SGHDN and CDR2 is FVKESK. The CDR3 spans 18 residues. Assay used: immunoSEQ multiplex PCR; TCRdb lists only in-frame clones, some missing. Altogether some 180,000 clones are present, approximately 90% being singletons, with the ten largest covering approximately 6%. A note on this clone: Its target is unknown.

The source material was peripheral blood, sampled after recovery from COVID-19. The clonotype was recovered from a human donor who had recovered from COVID-19. This rearrangement joins TRBV14 to TRBJ1-6; D ambiguous. The CDR3 sequence is CASSRPRGSSSYNSPLHF. The CDR3 DNA is TGTGCCAGCAGCCGCCCCAGAGGGTCAAGCTCCTATAATTCACCCCTCCACTTT.